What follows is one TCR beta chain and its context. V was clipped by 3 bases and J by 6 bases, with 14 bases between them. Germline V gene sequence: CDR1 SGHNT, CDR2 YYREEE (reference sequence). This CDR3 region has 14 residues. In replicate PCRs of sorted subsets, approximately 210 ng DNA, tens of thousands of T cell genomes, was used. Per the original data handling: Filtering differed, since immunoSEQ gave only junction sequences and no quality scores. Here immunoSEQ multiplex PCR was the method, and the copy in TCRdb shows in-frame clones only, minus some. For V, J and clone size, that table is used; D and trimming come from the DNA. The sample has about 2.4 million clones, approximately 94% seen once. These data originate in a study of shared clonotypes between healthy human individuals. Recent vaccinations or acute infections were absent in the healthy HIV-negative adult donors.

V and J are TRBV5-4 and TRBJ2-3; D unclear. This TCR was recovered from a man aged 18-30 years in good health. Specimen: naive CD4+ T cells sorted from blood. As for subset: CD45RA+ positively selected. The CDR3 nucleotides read TGTGCCAGCAGCTCCCCTACGGGCGCTGATACGCAGTATTTT. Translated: CASSSPTGADTQYF.